This T cell receptor (beta chain) was captured in a study of OX40 agonist ivuxolimab in advanced cancers. Regarding the study in general: Ivuxolimab was a fully human IgG2 agonistic monoclonal antibody targeting the costimulatory receptor OX40 (CD134). Intravenous ivuxolimab was administered to patients every 2 weeks at six dose levels: 0.01, 0.1, 0.3, 1.5, 3 and 10 mg/kg. Of the roughly 54 patients in dose escalation, around 19 had hepatocellular carcinoma, about 15 had melanoma, 9 had renal cell carcinoma and 9 had head and neck cancer. The dose-escalation cohort was about 86% male with a mean age of approximately 60 years, ranging from roughly 20 to 80. Prior anti-PD-1, anti-PD-L1 or anti-CTLA-4 therapy was permitted, and checkpoint inhibitors had been received by around 40% of dose-escalation patients. Partial responses occurred in three dose-escalation patients: two with cutaneous melanoma and one with hepatocellular carcinoma. The purpose of peripheral TCRbeta sequencing was to test whether ivuxolimab changed TCR sequence diversity and led to clonal T-cell expansion. The paper covers the monotherapy dose-escalation part of the phase I ivuxolimab trial, which included N = 52 patients. Summary of the overall study and its limitations: At doses from 0.1 to 3.0 mg/kg, clonal expansion was seen in both CD4+ and CD8+ blood T cells between baseline and week 6. In partial responders in the 0.1-3.0 mg/kg groups, normalized peripheral clonal expansion was found to be among the lowest, especially among CD8+ T cells. After ivuxolimab, expanded clones were on average more numerous among CD8+ T cells than among CD4+ T cells. Which antigens the clonally expanded peripheral T cells were specific for was not determined. Low levels of normalized T-cell clonal expansion were also seen in some patients who did not respond.

Patients with autoimmune disease history or receiving systemic immunosuppression were excluded from the trial. Peripheral blood for TCR sequencing was collected from all dose cohorts at baseline, on cycle 4 day 1, and on cycle 7 day 1. Samples came from an open-label, multicenter, first-in-human phase I dose-escalation trial of ivuxolimab. The trial enrolled adults with locally advanced or metastatic head and neck squamous cell, hepatocellular, melanoma or renal cell carcinoma. Before TCR sequencing, CD4+ and CD8+ T cells were separately sorted from peripheral blood. Measured from the cysteine to the phenylalanine, the CDR3 is 14 residues long. Only the CDR3 portion is preserved as DNA: 42 bases, with reading frame beginning at the first base. Looking up the germline V gene yields CDR1 MGHRA and CDR2 YSYEKL. V loses 0 bases, J loses 3 bases, and the germline ends lie 9 bases apart. Genomic DNA was isolated from the sorted cells so that the TCRbeta CDR3 region could be sequenced. The immunoSEQ Assay was used to sequence the TCRbeta CDR3 regions. TCRdb carries this immuneACCESS record with in-frame sequences only. Its versions omit some clonotypes, under half of them owing to an unresolved V gene in the studies checked, with the rest unexplained. The sample profile shows tens of thousands of clones; around four fifths of them were found once. 1.5% to 2% of the sample comes from the top ten.

Regarding this clone: What antigen it recognizes has not been identified. No per-base quality is available; no much larger clone lies one base away.

The sequence joins TRBV4-1 to TRBJ2-7, with the D segment identity uncertain. The sequencing here drew on CD4+ or CD8+ T cells sorted from blood, taken in a trial of the OX40 agonist ivuxolimab. This clonotype was obtained from an adult with an advanced solid tumor such as melanoma, head and neck, liver or kidney cancer. The CDR3 has the sequence CASSQEQVGYEQYF. The sequenced DNA: TGCGCCAGCAGCCAAGAACAAGTCGGCTACGAGCAGTACTTC.